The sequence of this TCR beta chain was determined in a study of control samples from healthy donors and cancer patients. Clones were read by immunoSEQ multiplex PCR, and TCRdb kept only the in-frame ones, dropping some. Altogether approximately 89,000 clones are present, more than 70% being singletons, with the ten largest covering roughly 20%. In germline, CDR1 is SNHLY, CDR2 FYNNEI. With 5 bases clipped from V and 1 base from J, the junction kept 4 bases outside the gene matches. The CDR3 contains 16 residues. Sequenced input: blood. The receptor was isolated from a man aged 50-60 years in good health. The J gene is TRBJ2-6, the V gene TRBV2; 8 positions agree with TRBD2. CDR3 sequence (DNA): TGTGCCAGCAGTTTATTAGCGGGATCTGGGGCCAACGTCCTGACTTTC. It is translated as CASSLLAGSGANVLTF.